The table lists the clone carrying this T cell receptor beta chain with a few counts. The antigen is unknown. These data are taken from a study of shared clonotypes between healthy human individuals. Turning to the study itself: Each donor's CD4 naive and CD4 memory cells filled three plates apiece, CD8 naive two, and CD8 memory one.

Profiling relied on immunoSEQ multiplex PCR, and the TCRdb table lists in-frame clones only, not all of them. This sample has 300,000 or so clones, with about 74% found just once. The CD4+ fraction was divided into a CD45RA+ naive subset and a CD45RA-negative memory subset. Germline V gene lookup returns CDR1 LGHNA and CDR2 YNFKEQ. Trimming pared 0 bases from V and 6 bases from J, leaving 8 bases between. The CDR3 loop spans 13 amino acids. Overall study findings and caveats: Across several donors, naive CD4 shared around 5%, naive CD8 over 3%, memory CD4 more than 2%, memory CD8 0.4%.

The source is a man between 25 and 39 years old in good health. Input material: memory CD4+ T cells sorted from blood. This sample's subset: CD45RA-negative fraction. The chain employs TRBV4-2 and TRBJ1-2; possibly TRBD1 for D (6 bases). For the CDR3, the DNA is TGTGCCAGCAGCCAAGATGCAGGGGATGGCTACACCTTC. This sequence encodes CASSQDAGDGYTF.